This TCR beta chain was identified in a study of T cells in Graves' hyperthyroidism and ophthalmopathy. As for the study in general: Any treatment followed the collection of peripheral blood at initial diagnosis. Overall study results and limits: Ophthalmopathy cases were set apart from stable hyperthyroidism by a 13 V-J model. Blood also held most thyroid clonotypes expanded beyond 0.001.

Researchers amplified the TCR beta CDR3 regions from RNA transcripts. First-round RT-PCR with HTBI primers amplified the TCR CDR3 region. MiXCR, run by TCRdb on the multiplex PCR reads, gives a single entry per CDR3 protein. Of some 620,000 distinct CDR3 sequences in the sample, about a sixth are singletons; the top ten hold around 3.9%. V trimming: 2 bases; J trimming: 7 bases; junction bases outside the gene matches: 5. CDR3 length: 14 amino acids. Germline V gives CDR1 SGHTA, CDR2 FQGTGA. This clonotype was recorded at least ten times. Antigen unknown. Material: blood. This chain connects TRBV7-3 to TRBJ2-1; TRBD2 aligns across 7 bases. This clonotype originated in a woman aged 30 to 39 with Graves' hyperthyroidism. The CDR3 loop is CASSLGGLINEQFF. CDR3 sequence (DNA): TGTGCCAGCAGCTTAGGGGGACTAATTAATGAGCAGTTCTTC.